The rows below give T cell receptor beta chains drawn from one sample of a study of radiotherapy plus CTLA-4 blockade in lung cancer. The table came from immunoSEQ multiplex PCR; TCRdb's copy has only in-frame clones and leaves some out. Of 40,000 to 45,000 clones in the sample, roughly 70% were seen once. The sequencing used peripheral blood, collected from a patient treated with radiotherapy plus ipilimumab. The receptors were gathered from a human donor with non-small cell lung cancer who had stable disease on radiotherapy plus ipilimumab. The CDR3 runs from the conserved cysteine through the conserved F or W. The D gene is left open where the match is weak. Clone size is given for some rows only: seen once, a few or many times, or a class if the clone is expanded.

CDR3 protein	CDR3 DNA	V gene	J gene	D gene	clone size
CASQDRGFLNNEQFF	TGTGCCAGTCAGGACAGGGGTTTTTTGAACAATGAGCAGTTCTTC	TRBV2	TRBJ2-1	TRBD1	many
CASSPGQGKDEQYF	TGTGCCAGTAGTCCGGGACAGGGTAAGGACGAGCAGTACTTC	TRBV19	TRBJ2-7	TRBD1	few
CASSEAFAEAFF	TGTGCCAGCAGTGAGGCCTTCGCTGAAGCTTTCTTT	TRBV6-6	TRBJ1-1	-	-
CASSLVGGVYNEQFF	TGCGCCAGCAGCTTGGTTGGGGGGGTGTACAATGAGCAGTTCTTC	TRBV5-1	TRBJ2-1	TRBD2	-
CAGQTGGNTGELFF	TGTGCCGGACAGACAGGGGGGAACACCGGGGAGCTGTTTTTT	TRBV7-6	TRBJ2-2	TRBD1	-
CASSYKGRNGYTF	TGTGCCAGCAGTTACAAGGGGAGGAATGGCTACACCTTC	TRBV6-5	TRBJ1-2	-	-
CASSYGTSGVYEQYF	TGCGCCAGCAGCTACGGGACTAGCGGGGTTTACGAGCAGTACTTC	TRBV5-1	TRBJ2-7	TRBD2	-
CASSVTDLYGYTF	TGTGCCAGCAGTGTGACAGATCTATATGGCTACACCTTC	TRBV6-1	TRBJ1-2	-	-
CASSQEPSTGNTIYF	TGCGCCAGCAGCCAAGAACCCTCTACGGGAAACACCATATATTTT	TRBV4-3	TRBJ1-3	-	-
CASSQDRATRYEQYF	TGCGCCAGCAGCCAAGATCGCGCTACCAGGTACGAGCAGTACTTC	TRBV4-3	TRBJ2-7	-	-
CASSASPLPSYNEQFF	TGTGCCAGCAGCGCAAGCCCTCTCCCCTCCTACAATGAGCAGTTCTTC	TRBV9	TRBJ2-1	-	-
CSVRGTGEQYF	TGCAGCGTTCGTGGTACGGGCGAGCAGTACTTC	TRBV29-1	TRBJ2-7	-	-
CASSFQGSGTEAFF	TGTGCCAGCAGCTTTCAGGGGAGCGGCACTGAAGCTTTCTTT	TRBV7-2	TRBJ1-1	-	few
CASSESNQGLDSTDTQYF	TGCGCCAGCAGTGAGTCGAATCAGGGGCTGGATAGCACAGATACGCAGTATTTT	TRBV10-1	TRBJ2-3	-	-
CASSRRMASGYEQYF	TGTGCCAGCAGCCGAAGGATGGCTAGCGGGTACGAGCAGTACTTC	TRBV14	TRBJ2-7	TRBD2	-
CASSDLGQLDEKLFF	TGTGCCAGCAGTGACCTAGGACAGCTTGATGAAAAACTGTTTTTT	TRBV25-1	TRBJ1-4	-	-
CASSFRVSYNEQFF	TGTGCCAGCAGCTTCAGGGTTTCCTACAATGAGCAGTTCTTC	TRBV5-4	TRBJ2-1	-	-
CASSLTEVQPQHF	TGTGCCAGCAGTTTGACAGAGGTTCAGCCCCAGCATTTT	TRBV6-1	TRBJ1-5	-	-
CASSALQGVDGYTF	TGTGCCAGCAGCGCCCTACAGGGGGTGGATGGCTACACCTTC	TRBV9	TRBJ1-2	TRBD1	few
CASSTMTGGLSYEQYF	TGTGCCAGCAGCACTATGACAGGGGGTCTCTCCTACGAGCAGTACTTC	TRBV5-6	TRBJ2-7	TRBD1	-
CASSPLGARETQYF	TGTGCCAGCTCACCTCTGGGGGCGAGAGAGACCCAGTACTTC	TRBV18	TRBJ2-5	-	once
CASSPRTVYNEQFF	TGTGCCAGCAGCCCTCGGACTGTCTACAATGAGCAGTTCTTC	TRBV11-3	TRBJ2-1	-	-
CASSATGESNGYTF	TGCGCCAGCAGCGCCACAGGGGAGTCAAATGGCTACACCTTC	TRBV5-1	TRBJ1-2	TRBD1	-
CASSQGQGGYEQYF	TGCGCCAGCAGTCAGGGACAGGGGGGCTACGAGCAGTACTTC	TRBV23-1	TRBJ2-7	TRBD1	-
CAISGTSGSYEQYF	TGTGCCATCAGTGGGACTAGCGGATCCTACGAGCAGTACTTC	TRBV10-3	TRBJ2-7	TRBD2	-
CASTQGNTGELFF	TGTGCCAGCACACAGGGTAACACCGGGGAGCTGTTTTTT	TRBV9	TRBJ2-2	-	-
CASSLGGRTNEKLFF	TGTGCCAGCAGCTTAGGTGGCCGAACTAATGAAAAACTGTTTTTT	TRBV7-2	TRBJ1-4	-	-
CASRVYFSSNQPQHF	TGTGCCAGCCGTGTCTATTTTTCAAGCAATCAGCCCCAGCATTTT	TRBV6-5	TRBJ1-5	-	-
CSVADRLTGELFF	TGCAGCGTTGCGGACAGGTTGACCGGGGAGCTGTTTTTT	TRBV29-1	TRBJ2-2	TRBD1	-